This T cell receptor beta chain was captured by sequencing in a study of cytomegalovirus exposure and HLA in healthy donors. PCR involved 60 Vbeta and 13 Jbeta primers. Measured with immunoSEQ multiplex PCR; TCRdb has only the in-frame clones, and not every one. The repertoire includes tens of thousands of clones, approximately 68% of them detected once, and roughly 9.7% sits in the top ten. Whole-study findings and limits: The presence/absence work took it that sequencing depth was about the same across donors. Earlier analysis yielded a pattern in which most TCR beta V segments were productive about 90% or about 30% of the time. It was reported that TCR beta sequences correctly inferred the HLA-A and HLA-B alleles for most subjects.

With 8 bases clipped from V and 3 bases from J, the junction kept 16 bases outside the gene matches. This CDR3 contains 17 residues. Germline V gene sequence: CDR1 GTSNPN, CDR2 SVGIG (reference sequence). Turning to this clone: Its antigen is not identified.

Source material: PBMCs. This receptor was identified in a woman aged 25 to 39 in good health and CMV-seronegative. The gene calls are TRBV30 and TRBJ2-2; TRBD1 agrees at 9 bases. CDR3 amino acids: CARQSSGQGRHTGELFF. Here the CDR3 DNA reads TGTGCCAGGCAATCTTCGGGACAGGGCAGGCACACCGGGGAGCTGTTTTTT. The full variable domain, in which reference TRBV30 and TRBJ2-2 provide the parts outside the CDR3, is SQTIHQWPATLVQPVGSPLSLECTVEGTSNPNLYWYRQAAGRGLQLLFYSVGIGQISSEVPQNLSASRPQDRQFILSSKKLLLSDSGFYLCARQSSGQGRHTGELFFGEGSRLTVL.